A single TCR beta chain is shown here with its context. Its target is not known. V was clipped by 7 bases and J by 5 bases, with 18 bases between them. CDR1 LNHDA and CDR2 SQIVND come from the germline V gene (reference sequence). This CDR3 region has 15 residues. Repertoires were generated with immunoSEQ multiplex PCR, while TCRdb's copy carries only in-frame clones and drops some. The table lists about 580,000 clones, 95% to 98% of them singletons. The data stem from a study of shared clonotypes between healthy human individuals. Findings and caveats of the study: The study drew on few donors, limiting represented genetic and exposure-history diversity. Richness estimates generally favored naive over memory subsets. It was observed that approximately 5% of naive CD4 clonotypes were shared across four donors.

In the naive CD8 group, cells lacked CD45RO and were positively selected for CCR7, so terminally differentiated effector memory CD45RA+ cells were left out. This chain joins TRBV19 and TRBJ1-5; D might be TRBD1 (5 bases). Specimen: naive CD8+ T cells sorted from blood. This TCR was sampled from a man younger than 40 in good health. CDR3 bases: TGTGCCAGTACTCCTCGGGGGGAGAGAGATCAGCCCCAGCATTTT. It yields the protein CASTPRGERDQPQHF.